Listed here are 18 T cell receptor beta chains from one sample, sequenced in a study of PD-L1 blockade in urothelial cancer. The time point: pretreatment peripheral blood. The assay was immunoSEQ multiplex PCR, and TCRdb's table has in-frame clones only and misses some. The sample lists approximately 48,000 clones, 87% occurring once. Source: PBMCs, taken around atezolizumab (anti-PD-L1) treatment. All receptors derive from a woman aged 55-75 years with urothelial cancer.

The chain links TRBV5-1 to TRBJ2-2, with D uncertain. Germline CDR1 is SGHRS and CDR2 is YFSETQ. The germline V and J ends were trimmed by 4 bases and 4 bases, with 11 bases remaining between them. CDR3 size: 14 residues. This CDR3 reads CASSREKLTGELFF. The CDR3 bases are TGCGCCAGCAGCCGCGAGAAGCTCACCGGGGAGCTGTTTTTT.

The chain combines TRBV11-2 with TRBJ1-2; perhaps TRBD1 as D (5 bases). There are 15 residues in the CDR3. The germline V gene encodes CDR1 SGHAT and CDR2 FQNNGV. V was trimmed by 5 bases and J by 3 bases, leaving 16 bases between them. The DNA for the CDR3 is TGTGCCAGCAGCCCCTATGGGGGGGGATACTATGGCTACACCTTC. Translating it yields CASSPYGGGYYGYTF.

This chain connects TRBV11-2 to TRBJ2-1; 7 bases agree with TRBD2. Germline V CDR1 and CDR2: SGHAT, FQNNGV. The length of the CDR3 is 18 residues. V lost 5 bases, J lost 0 bases, and 13 bases stayed unmatched. CDR3 sequence: CASSLTLASSGSYNEQFF. In nucleotides, the CDR3 is TGTGCCAGCAGCCTAACGCTAGCCTCTAGCGGCTCCTACAATGAGCAGTTCTTC.

V and J are TRBV7-8 and TRBJ1-4; a possible D gene is TRBD1 (5 bases). The CDR3 covers 15 residues. V lost 1 base and J lost 8, with 14 bases in between. From germline, CDR1 is SGHVS and CDR2 FQNEAQ. The CDR3 DNA reads TGTGCCAGCAGCTTAGGAGGCAGGGTCGGCGAAAAACTGTTTTTT. Protein: CASSLGGRVGEKLFF.

The chain has TRBV6-6 and TRBJ2-3; 13 bases agree with TRBD2. V lost 9 bases, J lost 5 bases, and 8 bases stayed unmatched. Germline CDR1 MNHNY, CDR2 SVGAGI (reference sequence). This CDR3 contains 15 residues. The CDR3 DNA sequence: TGTGCCAGTCTACTAGCGGGGGGGCCGGGAGATACGCAGTATTTT. Translation: CASLLAGGPGDTQYF.

The chain joins TRBV5-4 to TRBJ1-1, with D hard to call. This CDR3 has 14 amino acids. V was shortened by 3 bases and J by 10 bases, with 19 bases between the two germline ends. Germline assignment: CDR1 SGHNT and CDR2 YYREEE (reference sequence). Written as DNA, the CDR3 is TGTGCCAGCAGCTCCCCCGGCGGAACCTCGGGAGCTTTCTTT. Protein product: CASSSPGGTSGAFF.

The gene calls are TRBV10-3 and TRBJ2-1, with 8 positions matching TRBD2. After removal of 6 bases from V and 5 bases from J, the junction contained 9 bases not matched to a gene. Germline-derived CDR1 and CDR2 are ENHRY and SYGVKD. This CDR3 spans 15 amino acids. The CDR3 DNA reads as TGTGCCATCAGCCGTAGACTAGCGACAAACAATGAGCAGTTCTTC. It encodes CAISRRLATNNEQFF.

V usage is TRBV7-3 and J usage is TRBJ2-7; D is possibly TRBD1 (6 bases). The germline CDR1 and CDR2 sequences are SGHTA and FQGTGA. Trimming shortened V by 1 base and J by 3 bases, and 10 bases separated the two germline ends. This CDR3 comprises 14 residues. The CDR3 bases are TGTGCCAGCAGCTTAAGTGGGGGCATCTACGAGCAGTACTTC. Its protein is CASSLSGGIYEQYF.

The chain has TRBV5-6 and TRBJ2-5; D remains ambiguous. Germline CDR1 and CDR2: SGHDT and YYEEEE. This CDR3 comprises 13 residues. V was clipped by 6 bases and J by 2 bases, with 11 bases between them. The CDR3: CASNKPRQETQYF. Here the CDR3 DNA reads TGTGCCAGCAACAAGCCGAGGCAAGAGACCCAGTACTTC.

J is TRBJ2-7 and V is TRBV5-4; 7 bases agree with TRBD2. In germline, CDR1 is SGHNT, CDR2 YYREEE (reference sequence). The CDR3 consists of 13 residues. V shed 0 bases and J 7 bases; nucleotides not matched to a gene: 4. The CDR3: CASSLVLGGEQYF. The CDR3 DNA is TGTGCCAGCAGCTTGGTGTTGGGGGGGGAGCAGTACTTC.

The CDR3 loop reads CASRSGGGSTDTQYF. The CDR3 nucleotides are TGCGCCAGCAGGTCTGGCGGGGGGAGCACAGATACGCAGTATTTT. V gene TRBV10-1 combines with J gene TRBJ2-3; 8 bases are a match to TRBD2. CDR3 length: 15 residues. J was trimmed by 0 bases and V by 6 bases; bases with no gene match: 5. The germline V gene encodes CDR1 WNHNN and CDR2 SYGVQD (reference sequence).

This chain links TRBV5-6 with TRBJ2-7, with D possibly being TRBD1 (5 bases). Germline CDR1 and CDR2: SGHDT and YYEEEE. The CDR3 covers 13 residues. Trimming removed 7 bases from V and 2 bases from J, with 13 bases in between. CDR3 DNA sequence: TGTGCCAGCCCAGGGCGGATTACCTACGAGCAGTACTTC. This codes for CASPGRITYEQYF. The variable domain in full, with the rest retrieved from reference TRBV5-6 and TRBJ2-7, is DAGVTQSPTHLIKTRGQQVTLRCSPKSGHDTVSWYQQALGQGPQFIFQYYEEEERQRGNFPDRFSGHQFPNYSSELNVNALLLGDSALYLCASPGRITYEQYFGPGTRLTVT.

The sample holds one count of this clone. The chain joins TRBV10-3 to TRBJ2-3; D possibly corresponds to TRBD2 (5 bases). Trimming took off 7 bases at V and 6 bases at J, with 14 bases between the two ends. Germline V gene lookup returns CDR1 ENHRY and CDR2 SYGVKD. The CDR3 is 13 residues long. The CDR3 reads CAIKVEGQDTQYF. CDR3 coding DNA: TGTGCCATCAAGGTTGAGGGTCAGGATACGCAGTATTTT.

J is TRBJ1-4 and V is TRBV28, with 10 bases identical to TRBD1. The V gene's germline CDR1 is MDHEN and CDR2 SYDVKM. V lost 4 bases to trimming and J lost 8 bases; unmatched junction nucleotides: 4. This CDR3 region has 14 residues. CDR3: CASSWTGGREKLFF. Here the CDR3 DNA reads TGTGCCAGCAGTTGGACAGGGGGGAGGGAAAAACTGTTTTTT.

CDR3 region: CASSPTPGLAGTDTQYF. CDR3 coding DNA: TGTGCCAGCAGCCCCACACCGGGACTAGCGGGGACAGATACGCAGTATTTT. This chain joins TRBV2 and TRBJ2-3; 13 bases map to TRBD2. The V gene end was trimmed by 6 bases and the J gene end by 3 bases; junction bases not matched to a gene: 9. The CDR3 is 17 amino acids. The germline V gene encodes CDR1 SNHLY and CDR2 FYNNEI.

V and J are TRBV29-1 and TRBJ1-1; 9 bases are a match to TRBD1. Unmatched junction bases numbered 17, after V lost 5 bases and J lost 10 bases. The CDR3 runs 15 residues. Looked up from germline, CDR1 is SQVTM and CDR2 is ANQGSEA. The CDR3 DNA reads TGCAGCGTTTATTCGTACAGGGGGCGCGTATGGGGAGCTTTCTTT. It is translated as CSVYSYRGRVWGAFF.

The V call is TRBV18, the J call TRBJ1-2, with a tentative D call TRBD1 (5 bases). The V end lost 2 bases, the J end lost 0 bases, and 13 bases lay between the germline ends. CDR1 and CDR2 (germline): KGHSH, LQKENI. The length of the CDR3 is 16 residues. This CDR3 is CASSPTEAGSNYGYTF. The CDR3 DNA is TGTGCCAGCTCACCAACAGAGGCAGGGTCTAACTATGGCTACACCTTC. The variable domain in full, with the rest retrieved from reference TRBV18 and TRBJ1-2, is NAGVMQNPRHLVRRRGQEARLRCSPMKGHSHVYWYRQLPEEGLKFMVYLQKENIIDESGMPKERFSAEFPKEGPSILRIQQVVRGDSAAYFCASSPTEAGSNYGYTFGSGTRLTVV.

The chain joins TRBV5-4 to TRBJ2-2; 7 bases align to TRBD2. The V gene end was trimmed by 2 bases and the J gene end by 2 bases; junction bases not matched to a gene: 6. CDR1 and CDR2 (germline): SGHNT, YYREEE (reference sequence). This CDR3 has 16 residues. The CDR3 loop is CASSLGSSGNTGELFF. CDR3 in DNA: TGTGCCAGCAGCTTAGGGTCTAGCGGAAACACCGGGGAGCTGTTTTTT.